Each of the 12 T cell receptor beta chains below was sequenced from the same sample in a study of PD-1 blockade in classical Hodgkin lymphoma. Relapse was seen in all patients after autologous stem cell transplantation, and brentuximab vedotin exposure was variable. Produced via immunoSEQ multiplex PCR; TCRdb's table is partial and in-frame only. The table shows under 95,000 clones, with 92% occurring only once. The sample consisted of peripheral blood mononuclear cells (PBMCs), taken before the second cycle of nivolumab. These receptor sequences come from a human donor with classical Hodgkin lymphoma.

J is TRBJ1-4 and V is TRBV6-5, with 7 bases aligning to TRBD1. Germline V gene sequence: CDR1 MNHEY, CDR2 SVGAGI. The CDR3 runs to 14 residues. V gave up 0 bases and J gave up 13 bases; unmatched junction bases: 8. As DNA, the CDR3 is TGTGCCAGCAGTTACTCGCGACAGGGTGGAGGACTGTTTTTT. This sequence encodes CASSYSRQGGGLFF.

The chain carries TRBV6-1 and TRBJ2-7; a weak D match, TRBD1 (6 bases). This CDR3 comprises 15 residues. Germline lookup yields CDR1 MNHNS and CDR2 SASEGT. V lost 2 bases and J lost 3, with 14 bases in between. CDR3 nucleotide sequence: TGTGCCAGCAGTGAATGGCGACAGGCCTTCTACGAGCAGTACTTC. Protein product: CASSEWRQAFYEQYF.

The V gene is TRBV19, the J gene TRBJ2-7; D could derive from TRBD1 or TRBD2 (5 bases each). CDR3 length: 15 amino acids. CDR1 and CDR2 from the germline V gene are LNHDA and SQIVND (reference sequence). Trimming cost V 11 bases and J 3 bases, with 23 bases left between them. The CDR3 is CASGPESGPFYEQYF. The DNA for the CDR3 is TGTGCCTCCGGCCCCGAGTCGGGGCCGTTCTACGAGCAGTACTTC.

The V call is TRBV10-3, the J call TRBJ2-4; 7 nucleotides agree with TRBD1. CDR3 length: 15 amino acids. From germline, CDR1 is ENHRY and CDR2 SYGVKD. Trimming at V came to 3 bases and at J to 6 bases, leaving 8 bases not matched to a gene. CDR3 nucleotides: TGTGCCATCAGTGACGAGGGGGCTGGAGGAAACATTCAGTACTTC. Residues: CAISDEGAGGNIQYF.

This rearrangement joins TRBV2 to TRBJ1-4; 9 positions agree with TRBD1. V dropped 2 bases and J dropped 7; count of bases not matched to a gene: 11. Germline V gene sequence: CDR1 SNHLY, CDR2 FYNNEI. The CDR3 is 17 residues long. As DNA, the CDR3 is TGTGCCAGCAGTGAATTTTATTGGCGGGACAGGGCTGAAAAACTGTTTTTT. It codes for CASSEFYWRDRAEKLFF.

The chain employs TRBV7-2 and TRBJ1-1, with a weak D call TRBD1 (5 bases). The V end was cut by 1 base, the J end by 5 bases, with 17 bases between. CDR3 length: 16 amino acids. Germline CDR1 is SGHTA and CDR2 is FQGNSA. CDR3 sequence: CASSLGWVRGVTEAFF. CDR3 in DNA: TGTGCCAGCAGCTTAGGGTGGGTGAGGGGAGTAACTGAAGCTTTCTTT.

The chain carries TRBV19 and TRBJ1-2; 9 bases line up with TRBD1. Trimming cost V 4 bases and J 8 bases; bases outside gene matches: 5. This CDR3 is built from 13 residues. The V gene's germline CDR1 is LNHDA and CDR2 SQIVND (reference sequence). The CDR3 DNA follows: TGTGCCAGTAGTAGGGGACAGGGCGTCGGCTACACCTTC. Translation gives CASSRGQGVGYTF.

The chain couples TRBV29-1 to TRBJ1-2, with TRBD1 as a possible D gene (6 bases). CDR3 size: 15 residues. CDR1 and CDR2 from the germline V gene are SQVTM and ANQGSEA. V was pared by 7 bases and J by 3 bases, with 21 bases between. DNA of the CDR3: TGCAGCGCCCTTGGGGGTCAGGGGTCCGACTATGGCTACACCTTC. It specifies CSALGGQGSDYGYTF.

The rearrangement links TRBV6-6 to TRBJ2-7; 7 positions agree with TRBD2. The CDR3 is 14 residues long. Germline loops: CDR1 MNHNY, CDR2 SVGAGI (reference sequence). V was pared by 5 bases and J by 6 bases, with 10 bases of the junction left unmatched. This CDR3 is CASSLREAEREQYF. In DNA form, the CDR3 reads TGTGCCAGCAGTCTCCGGGAGGCGGAGCGCGAGCAGTACTTC.

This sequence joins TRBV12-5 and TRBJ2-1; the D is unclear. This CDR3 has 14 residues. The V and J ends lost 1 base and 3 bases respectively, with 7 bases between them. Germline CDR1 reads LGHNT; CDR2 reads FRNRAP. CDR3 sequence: CASGLGDFYNEQFF. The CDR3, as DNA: TGTGCTAGTGGTTTGGGGGATTTCTACAATGAGCAGTTCTTC.

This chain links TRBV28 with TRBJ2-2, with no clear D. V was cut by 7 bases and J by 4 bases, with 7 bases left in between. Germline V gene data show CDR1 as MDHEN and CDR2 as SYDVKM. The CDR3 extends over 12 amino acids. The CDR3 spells CASTPFTGELFF. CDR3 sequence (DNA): TGTGCCAGCACACCGTTCACCGGGGAGCTGTTTTTT.

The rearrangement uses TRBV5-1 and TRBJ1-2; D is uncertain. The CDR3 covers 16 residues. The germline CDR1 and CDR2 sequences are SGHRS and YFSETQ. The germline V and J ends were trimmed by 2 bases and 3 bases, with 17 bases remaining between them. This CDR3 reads CASSFVRDTTDYGYTF. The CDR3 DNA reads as TGCGCCAGCAGCTTCGTAAGAGACACAACAGACTATGGCTACACCTTC.